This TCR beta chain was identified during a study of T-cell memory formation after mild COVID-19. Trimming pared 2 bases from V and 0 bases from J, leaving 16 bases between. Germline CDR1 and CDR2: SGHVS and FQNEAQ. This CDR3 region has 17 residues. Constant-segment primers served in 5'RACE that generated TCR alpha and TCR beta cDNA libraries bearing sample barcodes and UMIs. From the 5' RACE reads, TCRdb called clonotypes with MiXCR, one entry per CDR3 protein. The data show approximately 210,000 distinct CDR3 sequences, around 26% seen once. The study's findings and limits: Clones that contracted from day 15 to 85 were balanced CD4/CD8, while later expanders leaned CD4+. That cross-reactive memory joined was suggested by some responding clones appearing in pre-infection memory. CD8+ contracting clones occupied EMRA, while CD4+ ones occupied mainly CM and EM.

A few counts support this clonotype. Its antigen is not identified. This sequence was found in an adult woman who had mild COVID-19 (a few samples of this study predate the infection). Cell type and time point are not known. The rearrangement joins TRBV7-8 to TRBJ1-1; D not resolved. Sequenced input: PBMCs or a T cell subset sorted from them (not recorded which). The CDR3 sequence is CASSLRTEGFMNTEAFF. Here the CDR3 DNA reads TGTGCCAGCAGCTTACGAACAGAGGGCTTTATGAACACTGAAGCTTTCTTT.